The sequence of this T cell receptor beta chain was determined in a study of T cells in Graves' hyperthyroidism and ophthalmopathy. RNA transcripts provided the source from which TCR beta CDR3 regions were amplified. The study used the HTBI primer set for a first-round RT-PCR of the TCR CDR3. MiXCR was run by TCRdb on the multiplex PCR reads, yielding one entry per CDR3 protein. Of more than 500,000 distinct CDR3 sequences listed, approximately 15% are singletons. The sequence was obtained from a middle-aged woman with Graves' hyperthyroidism. The sample taken for sequencing was blood.

CDR3 nucleotides: TGCAGCGTTGCCGGGACTAGCGGGAGCACCGGGGAGCTGTTTTTT. Its protein is CSVAGTSGSTGELFF. V is TRBV29-1 and J is TRBJ2-2; 14 positions agree with TRBD2. This CDR3 has 15 residues. The V gene end was trimmed by 4 bases and the J gene end by 4 bases; junction bases not matched to a gene: 2. The germline V gene encodes CDR1 SQVTM and CDR2 ANQGSEA.